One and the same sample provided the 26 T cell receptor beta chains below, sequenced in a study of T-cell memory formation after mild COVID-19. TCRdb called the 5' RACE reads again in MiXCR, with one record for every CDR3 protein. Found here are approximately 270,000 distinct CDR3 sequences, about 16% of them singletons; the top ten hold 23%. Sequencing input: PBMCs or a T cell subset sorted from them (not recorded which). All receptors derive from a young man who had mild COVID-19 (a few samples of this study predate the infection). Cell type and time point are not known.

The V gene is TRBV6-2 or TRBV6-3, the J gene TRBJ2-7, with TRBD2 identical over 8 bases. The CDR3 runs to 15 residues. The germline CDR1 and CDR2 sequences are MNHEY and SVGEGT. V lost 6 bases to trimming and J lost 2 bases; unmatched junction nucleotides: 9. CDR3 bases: TGTGCCAGCAGCTCCGGACTAGCTGGGACCTACGAGCAGTACGTC. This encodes CASSSGLAGTYEQYV.

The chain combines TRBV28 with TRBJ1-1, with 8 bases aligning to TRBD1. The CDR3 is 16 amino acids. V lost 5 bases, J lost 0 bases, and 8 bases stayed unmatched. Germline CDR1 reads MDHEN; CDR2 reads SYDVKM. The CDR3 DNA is TGTGCCAGCAGTCCCCGTGGACAGGGCATGAACACTGAAGCTTTCTTT. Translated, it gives CASSPRGQGMNTEAFF.

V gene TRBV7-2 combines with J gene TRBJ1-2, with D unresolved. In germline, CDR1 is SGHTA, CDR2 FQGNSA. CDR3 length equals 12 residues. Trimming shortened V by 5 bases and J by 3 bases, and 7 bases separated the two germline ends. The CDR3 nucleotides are TGTGCCAGCAGCCAGTACGACTATGGCTACACCTTC. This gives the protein CASSQYDYGYTF.

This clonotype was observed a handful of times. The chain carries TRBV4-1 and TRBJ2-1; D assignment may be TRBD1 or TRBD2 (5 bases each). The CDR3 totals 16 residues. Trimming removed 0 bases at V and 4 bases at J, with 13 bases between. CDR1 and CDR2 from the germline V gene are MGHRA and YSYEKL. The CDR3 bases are TGCGCCAGCAGCCAAGAGGGGCGGGTCGAGTACAATGAGCAGTTCTTC. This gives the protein CASSQEGRVEYNEQFF.

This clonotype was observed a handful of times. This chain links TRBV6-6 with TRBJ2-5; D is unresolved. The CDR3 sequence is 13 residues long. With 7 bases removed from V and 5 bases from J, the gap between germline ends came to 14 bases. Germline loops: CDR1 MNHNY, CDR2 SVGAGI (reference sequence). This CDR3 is CASTIDPWETQYF. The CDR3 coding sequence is TGTGCCAGCACCATCGACCCCTGGGAGACCCAGTACTTC.

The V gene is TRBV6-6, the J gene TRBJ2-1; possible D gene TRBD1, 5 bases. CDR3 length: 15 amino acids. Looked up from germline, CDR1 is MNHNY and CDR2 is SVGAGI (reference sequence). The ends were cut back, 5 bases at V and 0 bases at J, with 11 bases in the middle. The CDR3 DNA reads TGTGCCAGCAGTGTTACAGGAGTCTCCTACAATGAGCAGTTCTTC. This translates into CASSVTGVSYNEQFF.

The CDR3, as DNA: TGTGCCAGCAGCCAAGAAGGGCGACGGTATACGCAGTATTTT. Its translation is CASSQEGRRYTQYF. The chain combines TRBV14 with TRBJ2-3, with D uncertain. Deletions cut 0 bases from V and 7 bases from J, with 11 bases between. The CDR3 consists of 14 residues. The germline CDR1 and CDR2 sequences are SGHDN and FVKESK. The whole variable domain, filled in from reference TRBV14 and TRBJ2-3, reads EAGVTQFPSHSVIEKGQTVTLRCDPISGHDNLYWYRRVMGKEIKFLLHFVKESKQDESGMPNNRFLAERTGGTYSTLKVQPAELEDSGVYFCASSQEGRRYTQYFGPGTRLTVL.

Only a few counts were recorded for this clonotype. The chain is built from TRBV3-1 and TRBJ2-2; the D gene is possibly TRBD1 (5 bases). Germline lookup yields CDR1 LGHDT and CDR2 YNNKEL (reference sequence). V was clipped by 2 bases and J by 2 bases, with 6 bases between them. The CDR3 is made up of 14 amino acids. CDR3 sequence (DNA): TGTGCCAGCAGCCAACAGGGAAACACCGGGGAGCTGTTTTTT. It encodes CASSQQGNTGELFF.

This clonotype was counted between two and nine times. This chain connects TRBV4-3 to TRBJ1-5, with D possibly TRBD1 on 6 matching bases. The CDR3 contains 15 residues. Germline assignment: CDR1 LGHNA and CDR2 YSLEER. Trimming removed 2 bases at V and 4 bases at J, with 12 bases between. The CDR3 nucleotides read TGCGCCAGCAGCCAAACGGGGGGGCTAAATCAGCCCCAGCATTTT. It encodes CASSQTGGLNQPQHF.

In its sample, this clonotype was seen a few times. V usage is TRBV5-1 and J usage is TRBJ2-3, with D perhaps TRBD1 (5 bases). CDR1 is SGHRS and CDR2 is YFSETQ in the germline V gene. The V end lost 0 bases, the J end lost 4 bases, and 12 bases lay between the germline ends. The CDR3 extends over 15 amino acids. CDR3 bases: TGCGCCAGCAGCTTGGCCCTAGGGGTCGCAGATACGCAGTATTTT. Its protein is CASSLALGVADTQYF.

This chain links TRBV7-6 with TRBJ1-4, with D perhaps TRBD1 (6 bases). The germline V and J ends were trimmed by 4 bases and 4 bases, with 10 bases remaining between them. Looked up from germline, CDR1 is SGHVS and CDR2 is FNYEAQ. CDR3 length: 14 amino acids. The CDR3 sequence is CASSWTAINEKLFF. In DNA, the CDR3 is TGTGCCAGCAGCTGGACAGCAATTAATGAAAAACTGTTTTTT.

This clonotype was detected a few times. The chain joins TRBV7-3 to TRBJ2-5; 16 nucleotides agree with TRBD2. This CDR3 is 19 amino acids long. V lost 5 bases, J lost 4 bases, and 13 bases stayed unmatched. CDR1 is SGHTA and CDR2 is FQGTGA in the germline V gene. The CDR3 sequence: CASSRRPGLAGGRVETQYF. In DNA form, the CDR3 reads TGTGCCAGCAGCCGCCGCCCGGGACTAGCGGGGGGGCGGGTAGAGACCCAGTACTTC.

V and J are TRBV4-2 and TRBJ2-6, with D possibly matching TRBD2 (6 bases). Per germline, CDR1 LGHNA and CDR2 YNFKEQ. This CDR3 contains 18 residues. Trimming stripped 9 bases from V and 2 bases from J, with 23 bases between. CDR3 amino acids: CASRQEETRAAGANVLTF. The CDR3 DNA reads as TGTGCCAGTCGTCAGGAGGAGACTAGGGCAGCTGGGGCCAACGTCCTGACTTTC.

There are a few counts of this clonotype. CDR3 protein: CASSRRGPVGFYEQFF. CDR3 in DNA: TGTGCCAGCAGTAGAAGAGGGCCCGTGGGTTTTTATGAGCAGTTCTTC. The V gene is TRBV7-4, the J gene TRBJ2-1; weak D call: TRBD2 (5 bases). Trimming removed 6 bases at V and 8 bases at J, with 23 bases between. The CDR3 runs 16 residues. Germline CDR1 reads SGHVT; CDR2 reads SQSDAQ.

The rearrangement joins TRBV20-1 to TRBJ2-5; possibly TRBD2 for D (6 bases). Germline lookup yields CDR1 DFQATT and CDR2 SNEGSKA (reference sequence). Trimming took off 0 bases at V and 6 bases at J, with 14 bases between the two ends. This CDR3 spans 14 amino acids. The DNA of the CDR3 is TGCAGTGCTAGAGAGGGGACTTCCAGAAAGACCCAGTACTTC. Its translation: CSAREGTSRKTQYF.

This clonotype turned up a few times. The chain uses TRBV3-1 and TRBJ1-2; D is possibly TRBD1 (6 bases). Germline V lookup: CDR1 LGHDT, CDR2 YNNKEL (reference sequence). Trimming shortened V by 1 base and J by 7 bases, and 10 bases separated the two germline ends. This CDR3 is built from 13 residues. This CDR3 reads CASSQATGLGYTF. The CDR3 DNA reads TGTGCCAGCAGCCAAGCTACAGGGCTTGGCTACACCTTC.

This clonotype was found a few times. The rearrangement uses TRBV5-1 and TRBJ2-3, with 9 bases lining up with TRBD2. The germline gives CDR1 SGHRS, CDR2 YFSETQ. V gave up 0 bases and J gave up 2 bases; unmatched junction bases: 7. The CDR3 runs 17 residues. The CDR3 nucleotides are TGCGCCAGCAGCTTGGTGTCTAGCGGGGAGGCCACAGATACGCAGTATTTT. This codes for CASSLVSSGEATDTQYF.

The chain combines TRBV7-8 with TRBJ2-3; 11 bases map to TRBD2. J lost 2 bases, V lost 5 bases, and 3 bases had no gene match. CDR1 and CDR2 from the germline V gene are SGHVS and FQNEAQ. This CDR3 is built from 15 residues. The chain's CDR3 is CASSRSGGATDTQYF. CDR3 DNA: TGTGCCAGCAGCCGTAGCGGGGGGGCCACAGATACGCAGTATTTT.

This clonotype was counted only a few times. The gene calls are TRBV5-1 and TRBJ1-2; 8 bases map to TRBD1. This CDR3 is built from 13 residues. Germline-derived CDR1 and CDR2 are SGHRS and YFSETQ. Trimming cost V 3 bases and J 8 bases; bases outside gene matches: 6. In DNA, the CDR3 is TGCGCCAGCAGCTCGCAGGGGGCGGGCGGCTACACCTTC. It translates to CASSSQGAGGYTF.

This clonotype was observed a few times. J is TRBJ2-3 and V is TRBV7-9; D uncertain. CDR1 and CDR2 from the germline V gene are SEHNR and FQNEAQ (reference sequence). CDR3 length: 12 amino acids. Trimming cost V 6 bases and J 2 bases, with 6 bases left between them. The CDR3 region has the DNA TGTGCCAGCAGATCATACACAGATACGCAGTATTTT. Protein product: CASRSYTDTQYF.

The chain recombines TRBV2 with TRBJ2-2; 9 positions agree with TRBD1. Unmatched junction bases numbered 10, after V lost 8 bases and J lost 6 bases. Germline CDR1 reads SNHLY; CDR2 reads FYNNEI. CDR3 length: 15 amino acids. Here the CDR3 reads CASLTGTGIPGELFF. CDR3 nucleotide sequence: TGTGCCAGCCTCACCGGGACAGGGATCCCCGGGGAGCTGTTTTTT.

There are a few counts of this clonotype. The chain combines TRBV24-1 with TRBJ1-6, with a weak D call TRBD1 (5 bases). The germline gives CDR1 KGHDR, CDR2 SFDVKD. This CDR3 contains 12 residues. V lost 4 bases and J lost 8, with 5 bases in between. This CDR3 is CATSEGDSPLHF. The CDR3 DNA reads TGTGCCACCAGTGAAGGGGATTCACCCCTCCACTTT.

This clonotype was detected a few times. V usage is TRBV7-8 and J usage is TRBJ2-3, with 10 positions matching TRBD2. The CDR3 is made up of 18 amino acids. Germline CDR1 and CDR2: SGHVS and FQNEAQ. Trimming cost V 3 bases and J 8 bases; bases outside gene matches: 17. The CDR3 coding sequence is TGTGCCAGCAGCTTGAGGGGAAGCGGGGGGGCTTTATCGGGTACGCAGTATTTT. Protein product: CASSLRGSGGALSGTQYF.

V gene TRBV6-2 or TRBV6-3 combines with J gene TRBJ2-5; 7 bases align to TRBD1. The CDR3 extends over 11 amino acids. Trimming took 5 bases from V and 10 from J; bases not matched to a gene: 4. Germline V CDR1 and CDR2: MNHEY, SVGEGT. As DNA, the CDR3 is TGTGCCAGCAGTGAACAGGGGAGCCAGTACTTC. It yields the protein CASSEQGSQYF.

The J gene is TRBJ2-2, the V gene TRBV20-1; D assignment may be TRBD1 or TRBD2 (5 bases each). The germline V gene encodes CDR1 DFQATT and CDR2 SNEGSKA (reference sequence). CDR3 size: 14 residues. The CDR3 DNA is TGCAGGGAAGAAATGACGAGGGGAACCGGGGAGCTGTTTTTT. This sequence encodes CREEMTRGTGELFF.

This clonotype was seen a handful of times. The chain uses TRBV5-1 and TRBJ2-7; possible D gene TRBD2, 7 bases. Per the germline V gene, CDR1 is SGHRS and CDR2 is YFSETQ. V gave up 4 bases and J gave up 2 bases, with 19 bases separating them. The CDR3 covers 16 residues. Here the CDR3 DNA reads TGCGCCAGCAGCCCCCGCGGGGGCCGAAATCCCTACGAGCAGTACTTC. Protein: CASSPRGGRNPYEQYF. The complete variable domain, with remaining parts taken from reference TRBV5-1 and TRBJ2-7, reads KAGVTQTPRYLIKTRGQQVTLSCSPISGHRSVSWYQQTPGQGLQFLFEYFSETQRNKGNFPGRFSGRQFSNSRSEMNVSTLELGDSALYLCASSPRGGRNPYEQYFGPGTRLTVT.